A selection of T cell receptor beta chains follows, all from one sample in a study of regulatory T cells in long-lasting Graves disease. TCRdb re-analysed the multiplex PCR reads in MiXCR, keeping a single row per CDR3 protein. Among about 430,000 distinct CDR3 sequences listed, 20% to 25% were seen once. The sample consisted of peripheral blood mononuclear cells (PBMCs), taken when the disease was refractory, from a patient treated with antithyroid drugs. The receptors were sampled from a female donor with Graves disease. Both conserved end residues are part of each CDR3. The D gene is left open where the match is weak. Expanded clones get a size class; other rows say once, few or many, or leave the size out.

v_call: TRBV20-1
j_call: TRBJ2-4
clone_size: few
d_call: TRBD2
cdr3_nt: TGCAGTGCTAGAGAACAGCGGGAGGTACTAGCCAAAAACATTCAGTACTTC
cdr3_aa: CSAREQREVLAKNIQYF

v_call: TRBV27
j_call: TRBJ2-1
clone_size: NA
d_call: TRBD2
cdr3_nt: TGTGCCAGCAACCCCGGACTAGCGCTGAACGAGCAGTTCTTC
cdr3_aa: CASNPGLALNEQFF

v_call: TRBV3-1
j_call: TRBJ2-2
clone_size: NA
d_call: NA
cdr3_nt: TGTGCCAGCAGCCAAGGCGATCCCAACACCGGGGAGCTGTTTTTT
cdr3_aa: CASSQGDPNTGELFF

v_call: TRBV20-1
j_call: TRBJ2-2
clone_size: NA
d_call: TRBD1
cdr3_nt: TGCAGTGCTAAGGGACAGGGATGGACCGGGGAGCTGTTTTTT
cdr3_aa: CSAKGQGWTGELFF

v_call: TRBV5-1
j_call: TRBJ1-2
clone_size: many
d_call: NA
cdr3_nt: TGCGCCAGCAGCACGGGATACACCTATGGCTACACCTTC
cdr3_aa: CASSTGYTYGYTF

v_call: TRBV9
j_call: TRBJ2-1
clone_size: few
d_call: NA
cdr3_nt: TGTGCCAGCAGCGTAGACCGAGGACTCGTAAATGAGCAGTTCTTC
cdr3_aa: CASSVDRGLVNEQFF

v_call: TRBV10-3
j_call: TRBJ2-5
clone_size: many
d_call: TRBD2
cdr3_nt: TGTGCCATCAGTGAGAACAGGGCGGGGGGACAAGAGACCCAGTACTTC
cdr3_aa: CAISENRAGGQETQYF

v_call: TRBV7-9
j_call: TRBJ2-7
clone_size: NA
d_call: NA
cdr3_nt: TGTGCCAGCAGCGCGGATACCCAGCACTACGAGCAGTACTTC
cdr3_aa: CASSADTQHYEQYF

v_call: TRBV4-1
j_call: TRBJ2-7
clone_size: NA
d_call: TRBD1
cdr3_nt: TGCGCCAGCAGCCGAGAAGGACAGGGTGTCAACGAGCAGTACTTC
cdr3_aa: CASSREGQGVNEQYF

v_call: TRBV7-3
j_call: TRBJ2-1
clone_size: few
d_call: NA
cdr3_nt: TGTGCCAGCAGCCAGGTCGGTGAGTCAGGGGAGCAGTTCTTC
cdr3_aa: CASSQVGESGEQFF

v_call: TRBV30
j_call: TRBJ2-7
clone_size: many
d_call: TRBD1
cdr3_nt: TGTGCCTGGAGTTATAATACAGGGGCCCGCCGGGACTACGAGCAGTACTTC
cdr3_aa: CAWSYNTGARRDYEQYF

v_call: TRBV7-2
j_call: TRBJ2-1
clone_size: few
d_call: TRBD2
cdr3_nt: TGTGCCAGCAGCCACCCTTTCGTGAATAGCGGGAACTACAATGAGCAGTTCTTC
cdr3_aa: CASSHPFVNSGNYNEQFF

v_call: TRBV20-1
j_call: TRBJ1-4
clone_size: few
d_call: NA
cdr3_nt: TGCAGTGCTAGAGATAACGGAGAAAAACTGTTTTTT
cdr3_aa: CSARDNGEKLFF

v_call: TRBV2
j_call: TRBJ2-3
clone_size: few
d_call: TRBD2
cdr3_nt: TGTGCCAGCACTCAGCAGATCGGGGCGGGAGAGTATACGCAGTATTTT
cdr3_aa: CASTQQIGAGEYTQYF

v_call: TRBV7-2
j_call: TRBJ1-6
clone_size: NA
d_call: NA
cdr3_nt: TGTGCCAGCAGGCAGGGAGGGGGTTCACCCCTCCACTTT
cdr3_aa: CASRQGGGSPLHF

v_call: TRBV20-1
j_call: TRBJ1-1
clone_size: many
d_call: NA
cdr3_nt: TGCAGTGCTAGACCTGGGGCTGTGAACACTGAAGCTTTCTTT
cdr3_aa: CSARPGAVNTEAFF

v_call: TRBV4-1
j_call: TRBJ1-1
clone_size: NA
d_call: NA
cdr3_nt: TGCGCCAGCAGTCCCGCGTCAGATAACACTGAAGCTTTCTTT
cdr3_aa: CASSPASDNTEAFF

v_call: TRBV7-2
j_call: TRBJ2-2
clone_size: NA
d_call: NA
cdr3_nt: TGTGCCACCTCGCTTCATACTAAAAACACCGGGGAGCTGTTTTTT
cdr3_aa: CATSLHTKNTGELFF

v_call: TRBV11-2
j_call: TRBJ1-1
clone_size: NA
d_call: NA
cdr3_nt: TGTGCCAGCAGCTTAGATTGGGGGGCGGCCACTGAAGCTTTCTTT
cdr3_aa: CASSLDWGAATEAFF

v_call: TRBV6-2/TRBV6-3
j_call: TRBJ2-7
clone_size: few
d_call: NA
cdr3_nt: TGTGCCAGCAGTTACTCACCGAGGAGCACCTACGAGCAGTACTTC
cdr3_aa: CASSYSPRSTYEQYF

v_call: TRBV20-1
j_call: TRBJ1-5
clone_size: NA
d_call: NA
cdr3_nt: TGCAGTGCCAAGGCAGGGACCAGCAATCAGCCCCAGCATTTT
cdr3_aa: CSAKAGTSNQPQHF

v_call: TRBV28
j_call: TRBJ2-2
clone_size: many
d_call: NA
cdr3_nt: TGTGCCAGCAGTTTTTCAACAGGGAACACCGGGGAGCTGTTTTTT
cdr3_aa: CASSFSTGNTGELFF

v_call: TRBV12-3/TRBV12-4
j_call: TRBJ1-2
clone_size: NA
d_call: TRBD1
cdr3_nt: TGTGCCAGCAGTTTCTTGGCGACAGGGGGCTACACCTTC
cdr3_aa: CASSFLATGGYTF

v_call: TRBV20-1
j_call: TRBJ2-1
clone_size: few
d_call: TRBD2
cdr3_nt: TGCAGTGCTACCCTAGGGGGCCTAGCGGGAGGACTGAGCTCCTACAATGAGCAGTTCTTC
cdr3_aa: CSATLGGLAGGLSSYNEQFF

v_call: TRBV19
j_call: TRBJ2-5
clone_size: NA
d_call: NA
cdr3_nt: TGTGCCAGTAGTATGATGCGGAGTCAAGAGACCCAGTACTTC
cdr3_aa: CASSMMRSQETQYF

v_call: TRBV6-1
j_call: TRBJ1-1
clone_size: many
d_call: NA
cdr3_nt: TGTGCCAGCAAGTCCGCTCGACATCCCTTCACTGAAGCTTTCTTT
cdr3_aa: CASKSARHPFTEAFF

v_call: TRBV28
j_call: TRBJ2-1
clone_size: many
d_call: TRBD2
cdr3_nt: TGTGCCAGCACCCCCGTTCTAGCGGGAGGGCCTAGGAATGAGCAGTTCTTC
cdr3_aa: CASTPVLAGGPRNEQFF

v_call: TRBV20-1
j_call: TRBJ1-1
clone_size: few
d_call: NA
cdr3_nt: TGCAGTGCTTCTCGGGGTAGGCCCCAGAACACTGAAGCTTTCTTT
cdr3_aa: CSASRGRPQNTEAFF

v_call: TRBV29-1
j_call: TRBJ2-7
clone_size: many
d_call: TRBD2
cdr3_nt: TGCAGCGTTGAAGATCGGCGGGAGGGCCGTATCGAGCAGTACTTC
cdr3_aa: CSVEDRREGRIEQYF